These 13 T cell receptor beta chains came from one sample sequenced in a study of response to subunit inactivated influenza vaccine. TCRdb reanalysed the RT-PCR reads using MiXCR and keeps one entry per CDR3 protein. Counted here are about 620,000 distinct CDR3 sequences, approximately 12% occurring once; the ten biggest clones make up roughly 10%. The source material was PBMCs from blood, sampled on the day of vaccination. All receptors come from a man over 45 who received an inactivated influenza vaccine.

The chain links TRBV10-2 to TRBJ1-4; no reliable D call. The CDR3 contains 15 residues. V was cut by 3 bases and J by 8 bases, with 16 bases left in between. Germline V lookup: CDR1 WSHSY, CDR2 SAAADI. The CDR3 protein is CASSDPSGVNEKLFF. CDR3 DNA: TGCGCCAGCAGTGATCCTTCGGGAGTGAACGAAAAACTGTTTTTT.

This chain uses TRBV28 with TRBJ2-2; 7 bases are shared with TRBD2. V shed 4 bases, J shed 6 bases, and the junction held 2 bases outside the gene matches. The CDR3 loop spans 13 amino acids. Germline CDR1 MDHEN, CDR2 SYDVKM. The CDR3 nucleotides read TGTGCCAGCAGTTCGGCGGGGGCCGGGGAGCTGTTTTTT. Translated, it gives CASSSAGAGELFF.

The chain uses TRBV20-1 and TRBJ2-1; weak D call: TRBD2 (5 bases). Germline CDR1 is DFQATT and CDR2 is SNEGSKA (reference sequence). The CDR3 covers 16 residues. Trimming removed 0 bases at V and 7 bases at J, with 19 bases between. The CDR3 DNA reads as TGCAGTGCTAGAGAAGTCCGGACTTGGTATATGAATGAGCAGTTCTTC. Its protein product is CSAREVRTWYMNEQFF.

The chain has TRBV19 and TRBJ2-1; D is undetermined. CDR1 LNHDA and CDR2 SQIVND come from the germline V gene (reference sequence). V dropped 3 bases and J dropped 10 bases, with 7 bases sitting between them. This CDR3 spans 11 amino acids. CDR3 DNA: TGTGCCAGTAGTATGCCGGGCGAGCAGTTCTTC. Protein product: CASSMPGEQFF.

The V and J genes are TRBV6-1 and TRBJ1-3; possibly TRBD1 for D (6 bases). With 10 bases removed from V and 4 bases from J, the gap between germline ends came to 20 bases. The germline V gene has CDR1 MNHNS and CDR2 SASEGT. The CDR3 is 15 residues long. CDR3 protein: CATRDIGGNGNTIYF. The CDR3 region has the DNA TGTGCCACCCGGGATATTGGGGGCAACGGAAACACCATATATTTT.

This clonotype was observed a handful of times. The chain joins TRBV28 to TRBJ2-7, with no clear D. V gave up 5 bases and J gave up 5 bases, with 10 bases separating them. Germline CDR1 is MDHEN and CDR2 is SYDVKM. The CDR3 consists of 12 residues. This CDR3 is CASSPPMNEQYF. The CDR3 DNA follows: TGTGCCAGCAGTCCACCGATGAACGAGCAGTACTTC.

This clonotype was found a few times. This chain uses TRBV18 with TRBJ2-7; D gene uncertain. CDR1 is KGHSH, CDR2 LQKENI, per germline. V lost 1 base to trimming and J lost 2 bases, with 9 bases between them. The CDR3 loop spans 14 amino acids. The CDR3 loop reads CASSPQGFTYEQYF. CDR3 coding DNA: TGTGCCAGCTCACCACAGGGCTTTACCTACGAGCAGTACTTC. Based on the CDR3 plus reference TRBV18 and TRBJ2-7, the full variable domain is NAGVMQNPRHLVRRRGQEARLRCSPMKGHSHVYWYRQLPEEGLKFMVYLQKENIIDESGMPKERFSAEFPKEGPSILRIQQVVRGDSAAYFCASSPQGFTYEQYFGPGTRLTVT.

V usage is TRBV29-1 and J usage is TRBJ2-5; a weak D match, TRBD2 (6 bases). V was clipped by 4 bases and J by 5 bases, with 11 bases between them. The germline CDR1 and CDR2 sequences are SQVTM and ANQGSEA. This CDR3 comprises 12 residues. The CDR3 loop reads CSVAGEVETQYF. The CDR3 bases are TGCAGCGTTGCGGGAGAAGTGGAGACCCAGTACTTC.

This clonotype was counted only a few times. The chain is built from TRBV7-2 and TRBJ2-3; 7 nucleotides line up with TRBD2. V gave up 6 bases and J gave up 2 bases; unmatched junction bases: 11. The germline CDR1 and CDR2 sequences are SGHTA and FQGNSA. The CDR3 has 16 amino acids. CDR3 region: CASSLAVLAPTDTQYF. The CDR3 region has the DNA TGTGCCAGCAGTCTAGCGGTACTAGCACCCACAGATACGCAGTATTTT.

This clonotype was seen a few times. The chain links TRBV5-6 to TRBJ2-6; D is perhaps TRBD1 (6 bases). V shed 5 bases and J shed 0 bases, with 15 bases lying between them. Germline-derived CDR1 and CDR2 are SGHDT and YYEEEE. The CDR3 covers 17 residues. CDR3 bases: TGTGCCAGCAGGCTGTGGCAGGGGTCCTCTGGGGCCAACGTCCTGACTTTC. Amino acids: CASRLWQGSSGANVLTF.

This clonotype was counted at least ten times. This rearrangement joins TRBV20-1 to TRBJ1-1; 7 bases line up with TRBD1. Unmatched junction bases numbered 8, after V lost 4 bases and J lost 0 bases. Per germline, CDR1 DFQATT and CDR2 SNEGSKA (reference sequence). CDR3 length: 15 residues. Here the CDR3 DNA reads TGCAGTGCTACTTACAGGGGATTAATGAACACTGAAGCTTTCTTT. Translated, it gives CSATYRGLMNTEAFF.

This clonotype occurred once. V is TRBV20-1 and J is TRBJ2-7; the match to TRBD2 covers 10 bases. CDR1 is DFQATT, CDR2 SNEGSKA, per germline (reference sequence). The V segment lost 6 bases and the J segment 1 base; nucleotides outside the gene matches: 9. CDR3 size: 15 residues. The CDR3 sequence is CSAISLAGSSYEQYF. CDR3 nucleotides: TGCAGTGCCATTTCACTAGCGGGAAGTTCCTACGAGCAGTACTTC.

This clonotype was observed at least ten times. CDR3 residues: CSVAGLVDEQFF. Written as DNA, the CDR3 is TGCAGCGTCGCGGGACTAGTAGATGAGCAGTTCTTC. V and J are TRBV29-1 and TRBJ2-1; 8 nucleotides align to TRBD2. Germline V gives CDR1 SQVTM, CDR2 ANQGSEA. V dropped 6 bases and J dropped 8; count of bases not matched to a gene: 6. The CDR3 spans 12 residues.